The present T cell receptor beta chain was sequenced within a study of T cell responses to AZD1222 COVID-19 vaccine. Study findings and constraints: Only a handful of people who got AZD1222 tested seropositive at baseline. Reportedly, close to half of spike-specific TCRs are directed against unmutated variant regions. Repertoires were obtained solely post-peak T cell response.

A remark on this clone: What it binds is not known.

This table comes from immunoSEQ multiplex PCR, and its TCRdb copy is limited to in-frame clones, with some not included. The profile shows 90,000 to 120,000 clones, about 87% of them singletons. V lost 5 bases and J 6 bases, leaving 10 bases between the germline ends. Germline V gene sequence: CDR1 LNHDA, CDR2 SQIVND (reference sequence). The CDR3 is 12 amino acids. V usage is TRBV19 and J usage is TRBJ1-1; D is unclear. This sample comprised peripheral blood, obtained on day 0 of AZD1222 vaccination. The receptor was isolated from an adult in good health. The CDR3 loop reads CASSSQWAEAFF. The CDR3 nucleotides read TGTGCCAGTAGTTCCCAGTGGGCTGAAGCTTTCTTT.